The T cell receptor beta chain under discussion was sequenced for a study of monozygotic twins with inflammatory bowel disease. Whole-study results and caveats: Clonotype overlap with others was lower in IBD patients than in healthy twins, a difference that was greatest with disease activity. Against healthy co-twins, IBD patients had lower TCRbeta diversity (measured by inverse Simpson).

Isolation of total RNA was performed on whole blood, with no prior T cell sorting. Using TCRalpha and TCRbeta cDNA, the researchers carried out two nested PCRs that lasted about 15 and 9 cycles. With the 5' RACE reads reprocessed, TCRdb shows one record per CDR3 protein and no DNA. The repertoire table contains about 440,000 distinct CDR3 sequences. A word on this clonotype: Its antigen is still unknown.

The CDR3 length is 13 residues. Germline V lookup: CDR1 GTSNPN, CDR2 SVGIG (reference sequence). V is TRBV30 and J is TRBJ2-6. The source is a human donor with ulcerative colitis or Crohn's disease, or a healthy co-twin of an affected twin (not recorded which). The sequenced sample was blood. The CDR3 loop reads CAWRGSGANVLTF.